This T cell receptor (beta chain) was captured in a study of shared clonotypes between healthy human individuals. Here immunoSEQ multiplex PCR was the method, and the copy in TCRdb shows in-frame clones only, minus some. In the table there are around 1,100,000 clones, about 80% of which are singletons. The CDR3 spans 16 residues. V gave up 2 bases and J gave up 7 bases; unmatched junction bases: 6. Germline V lookup: CDR1 MNHEY, CDR2 SVGAGI. Specimen: memory CD4+ T cells from PBMCs. Stated subset: CD45RA-negative fraction. V usage is TRBV6-5 and J usage is TRBJ2-1, with 12 nucleotides matching TRBD2. This TCR derives from a young man in good health. Some clones in this sample may be carry-over from other donors' samples. CDR3 DNA sequence: TGTGCCAGCAGTTACCCGACTAGCGGGAGCGGTAATGAGCAGTTCTTC. This gives the protein CASSYPTSGSGNEQFF.